The entry below describes one T cell receptor (beta chain). Its recognized antigen is unknown. One base away there is no much larger clone; base qualities are not given. The time point label on this specimen signifies: baseline before oral tofacitinib. Peripheral blood and lesional scalp punch biopsies were obtained from patients with alopecia areata. PBMCs were separated by density centrifugation and stained for CD3, CD4 and CD8, after which CD4+ and CD8+ T cells were sorted on a FACSAria. Receptors were amplified or captured by the immunoSEQ multiplex PCR assay. To provide template for TCR sequencing, every sample had RNA extracted and reverse transcribed into cDNA. First-strand cDNA was synthesized using SuperScript III with a 2:1 mix of oligo-dT and random hexamers. A synthetic immune receptor repertoire was used to measure amplification bias, and any remaining bias was corrected computationally. The authors processed their data as follows. Raw reads were preprocessed for error removal, and CDR3 was defined according to IMGT conventions as running from the conserved cysteine to phenylalanine. Clonality was calculated as 1 minus Shannon entropy normalized by log2 of the number of productive unique TCRs. Whether each scalp clone was CD4 or CD8 was inferred by checking scalp TCRbeta sequences against the CD4 and CD8 repertoires from sorted blood. TCRdb retrieved this table from immuneACCESS and kept in-frame rearrangements only. Not all clones are present; in checked studies, unresolved V genes account for under half, and no reason is known for the remainder. V and J calls and clone size are those listed in that table; D and trimming were worked out from the DNA. The sample table contains roughly 180,000 clones; only one count was recorded for roughly 60% of them. About 1.5% of the sample rests with the top ten.

These data originate in a study of CD8+ T cells in alopecia areata (dated by TCRdb to the late 2010s). About the investigation overall: The treated patients took part in an open-label pilot trial in which moderate-to-severe alopecia areata was treated with oral tofacitinib at 5 to 10 mg twice daily. The study used high-throughput TCRbeta sequencing to examine T cell clonal expansion in alopecia areata, in both the C3H/HeJ mouse model and human patients. RNA was extracted with the PAXgene miRNA kit for fixed scalp, the miRNeasy kit for PBMCs, and the RNeasy kit for mouse skin. Scalp tissue and sorted CD4+ and CD8+ peripheral blood T cells from patchy and totalis/universalis alopecia areata patients and from healthy controls were covered by human TCRbeta sequencing. Biopsies were taken from tofacitinib-treated patients at baseline and again at 4 and 24 weeks into treatment, and several of those patients also had a later scalp biopsy. Clonality in the scalp was compared among normal scalp (n=4), patchy alopecia areata scalp (n=8), and alopecia totalis/universalis scalp (n=8). Tofacitinib was administered for 6 to 18 months, and 6 months of follow-up off drug were then conducted to assess delayed response and recurrence. immunoSEQ multiplex PCR using 35 Vbeta forward primers and 13 Jbeta reverse primers was used to amplify TCRbeta CDR3 regions. Overall results and qualifications from the work: Unlike mouse skin, where gammadelta T cells dominate, normal human skin contains resident alphabeta T cells that get sequenced too, which complicates analysis of the scalp TCR repertoire. Shared TCR sequences between patients were less evident than in mice, which may be partly attributable to HLA diversity in the patient population. Compared with normal scalp, lesional scalp, particularly in alopecia totalis/universalis, had higher clonality and more expanded CD8+ clones, which suggests antigenic drive.

V gives up 4 bases and J gives up 4 bases, and the segment between their germline ends measures 16 bases. The CDR3 has 15 amino acids, counting the end cysteine and phenylalanine. CDR3 DNA is the only sequence kept; it has 45 bases, read in frame from the first base. CDR1 MNHEY and CDR2 SVGAGI are derived from the germline V gene. The clonotype was recovered from a human donor with alopecia areata. The input for sequencing was CD4+ T cells sorted from blood, taken at week 0. In this chain, TRBV6-5 is recombined with TRBJ1-2, with no D gene named confidently. The DNA reads TGTGCCAGCAGTTCGCGGCGACCAACCCGCTATGGCTACACCTTC. Translated, it gives CASSSRRPTRYGYTF.